The source of this TCR beta chain is a study of PD-1 blockade in classical Hodgkin lymphoma. Study-wide context: On a schedule of every 2 weeks, patients received nivolumab 3 mg/kg intravenously. Whole-study findings and limits: The baseline diversity of complete responders showed similarity to that of newly diagnosed patients.

A note on this clone: Its antigen is not known.

No patient escaped relapse after autologous stem cell transplantation, and brentuximab vedotin exposure varied. Using immunoSEQ multiplex PCR, the repertoire was profiled, and TCRdb retains in-frame clones only, with some absent. This sample carries around 65,000 clones, around 88% of them seen once, and the ten largest clones take roughly an eighth. CDR1 is SGHTA, CDR2 FQGNSA, per germline. This CDR3 is 13 amino acids long. Trimming cost V 2 bases and J 7 bases, with 6 bases left between them. V is TRBV7-2 and J is TRBJ1-6; D call uncertain. The sample consisted of peripheral blood mononuclear cells (PBMCs), taken at baseline. This TCR was recovered from a human donor with classical Hodgkin lymphoma. CDR3 sequence reads: CASSLFGNSPLHF. CDR3 DNA: TGTGCCAGCAGCTTATTTGGGAATTCACCCCTCCACTTT. The full variable domain, rest sourced from reference TRBV7-2 and TRBJ1-6, is GAGVSQSPSNKVTEKGKDVELRCDPISGHTALYWYRQSLGQGLEFLIYFQGNSAPDKSGLPSDRFSAERTGGSVSTLTIQRTQQEDSAVYLCASSLFGNSPLHFGNGTRLTVT.